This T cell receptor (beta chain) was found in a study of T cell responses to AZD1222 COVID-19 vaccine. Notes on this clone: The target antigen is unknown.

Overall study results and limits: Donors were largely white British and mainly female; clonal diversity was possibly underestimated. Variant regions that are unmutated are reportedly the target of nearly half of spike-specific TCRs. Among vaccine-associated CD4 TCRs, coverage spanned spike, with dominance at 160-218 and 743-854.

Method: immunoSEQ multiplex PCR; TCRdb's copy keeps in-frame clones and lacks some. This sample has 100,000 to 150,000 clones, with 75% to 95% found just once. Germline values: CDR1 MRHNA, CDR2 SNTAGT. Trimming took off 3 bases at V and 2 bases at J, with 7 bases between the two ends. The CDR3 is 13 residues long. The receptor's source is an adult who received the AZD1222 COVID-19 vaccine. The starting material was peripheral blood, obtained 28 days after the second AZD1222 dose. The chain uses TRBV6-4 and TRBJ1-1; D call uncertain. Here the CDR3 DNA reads TGTGCCAGCAGTGAGGAAGAAAACACTGAAGCTTTCTTT. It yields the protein CASSEEENTEAFF.